These 24 T cell receptor beta chains share one sample of origin, sequenced in a study of T cell responses to AZD1222 COVID-19 vaccine. Sequenced by immunoSEQ multiplex PCR; TCRdb stores in-frame clones only, minus some. The sample has approximately 120,000 clones, 85% to 90% seen once. This sample comprised peripheral blood, obtained 28 days after the second AZD1222 dose. These receptors all come from an adult who received the AZD1222 COVID-19 vaccine.

The gene calls are TRBV28 and TRBJ1-2; D unresolved. V lost 2 bases to trimming and J lost 0 bases, with 7 bases between them. The CDR3 length is 14 residues. The germline V gene encodes CDR1 MDHEN and CDR2 SYDVKM. The CDR3 region is CASSLEQSNYGYTF. CDR3 nucleotides: TGTGCCAGCAGTTTAGAACAGTCTAACTATGGCTACACCTTC.

The genes are TRBV5-4 and TRBJ2-5; D might be TRBD1 or TRBD2, each matching 6 bases. The germline V and J ends were trimmed by 6 bases and 1 base, with 10 bases remaining between them. This CDR3 is built from 13 residues. Per germline, CDR1 SGHNT and CDR2 YYREEE (reference sequence). The CDR3 loop is CASTQGGQETQYF. CDR3 DNA sequence: TGTGCCAGCACACAGGGAGGCCAAGAGACCCAGTACTTC.

This chain connects TRBV6-1 to TRBJ1-6, with 7 bases aligning to TRBD1. Trimming at V came to 1 base and at J to 7 bases, leaving 4 bases not matched to a gene. The germline V gene encodes CDR1 MNHNS and CDR2 SASEGT. The CDR3 spans 15 residues. CDR3 amino acids: CASSEDRGKNSPLHF. The DNA of the CDR3 is TGTGCCAGCAGTGAAGACAGGGGAAAAAATTCACCCCTCCACTTT.

The sample holds one count of this clone. The genes are TRBV30 and TRBJ1-3; 7 nucleotides align to TRBD1. V lost 4 bases, J lost 3 bases, and 3 bases stayed unmatched. The CDR3 is 13 amino acids. The germline gives CDR1 GTSNPN, CDR2 SVGIG (reference sequence). The CDR3 DNA sequence: TGTGCCTGGAATACAGGGGATGGAAACACCATATATTTT. Protein sequence: CAWNTGDGNTIYF.

This clone has only one observation. V gene TRBV7-9 combines with J gene TRBJ1-5, with TRBD1 identical over 7 bases. With V trimmed by 5 bases and J by 4 bases, 5 bases remained unmatched. Germline CDR1 and CDR2: SEHNR and FQNEAQ (reference sequence). The CDR3 consists of 14 residues. CDR3 in amino acids: CASSRTGANQPQHF. CDR3 coding DNA: TGTGCCAGCAGCCGGACAGGAGCTAATCAGCCCCAGCATTTT.

The CDR3 reads CASSFGGRRDEKLFF. The CDR3 nucleotides are TGTGCCAGCAGCTTTGGCGGGCGGAGGGATGAAAAACTGTTTTTT. The chain links TRBV7-9 to TRBJ1-4, with unresolved D. Germline values: CDR1 SEHNR, CDR2 FQNEAQ (reference sequence). V lost 3 bases and J lost 6, with 14 bases in between. The CDR3 has 15 residues.

The chain joins TRBV2 to TRBJ1-4; no clear D gene. Trimming took off 7 bases at V and 7 bases at J, with 10 bases between the two ends. CDR1 and CDR2 (germline): SNHLY, FYNNEI. The CDR3 is made up of 12 amino acids. The CDR3 spells CASKKDFEKLFF. The CDR3, as DNA: TGTGCCAGCAAAAAGGACTTTGAAAAACTGTTTTTT.

The gene calls are TRBV19 and TRBJ1-1; 7 bases align to TRBD1. The trim removed 6 bases at V and 6 bases at J, leaving 4 bases unmatched. Germline CDR1 and CDR2: LNHDA and SQIVND (reference sequence). The CDR3 runs 12 residues. The DNA of the CDR3 is TGTGCCAGTAGGAACAGGGGACCTGAAGCTTTCTTT. Its protein product is CASRNRGPEAFF.

The rearrangement uses TRBV18 and TRBJ2-5; D is unclear. From germline, CDR1 is KGHSH and CDR2 LQKENI. This CDR3 spans 15 amino acids. V dropped 2 bases and J dropped 3 bases, with 13 bases sitting between them. The CDR3 nucleotides read TGTGCCAGCTCACCATCCGGGCCACCCGAAGAGACCCAGTACTTC. Its protein product is CASSPSGPPEETQYF.

This clone was counted once. The chain couples TRBV2 to TRBJ1-2, with D unclear. The germline V gene encodes CDR1 SNHLY and CDR2 FYNNEI. Trimming removed 3 bases at V and 0 bases at J, with 8 bases between. The CDR3 is 14 residues long. The CDR3 reads CASSEERANYGYTF. The DNA of the CDR3 is TGTGCCAGCAGTGAGGAACGTGCTAACTATGGCTACACCTTC.

The rearrangement uses TRBV6-5 and TRBJ1-1; possible D gene TRBD1, 6 bases. V was shortened by 8 bases and J by 3 bases, with 13 bases between the two germline ends. The CDR3 has 13 residues. Germline-derived CDR1 and CDR2 are MNHEY and SVGAGI. Here the CDR3 DNA reads TGTGCCAGCGAACTTGAGGGGGACACTGAAGCTTTCTTT. Protein product: CASELEGDTEAFF.

The chain has TRBV7-9 and TRBJ2-3, with TRBD1 matching over 9 bases. There are 15 residues in the CDR3. CDR1 SEHNR and CDR2 FQNEAQ come from the germline V gene (reference sequence). V trimming: 3 bases; J trimming: 7 bases; junction bases outside the gene matches: 8. CDR3 sequence (DNA): TGTGCCAGCAGCTTCCCGGGACAGGGTATCTATACGCAGTATTTT. As protein: CASSFPGQGIYTQYF.

The CDR3 DNA is TGCAGCGTTAGGACAGGGGGCAGTTGGACCGGGGAGCTGTTTTTT. Amino acids: CSVRTGGSWTGELFF. The chain has TRBV29-1 and TRBJ2-2; 11 nucleotides agree with TRBD1. Germline CDR1 SQVTM, CDR2 ANQGSEA. CDR3 length equals 15 residues. Trimming at V came to 5 bases and at J to 5 bases, leaving 7 bases not matched to a gene.

The chain uses TRBV30 and TRBJ2-3, with a weak D call TRBD2 (5 bases). Trimming cost V 2 bases and J 6 bases, with 12 bases left between them. Germline V gene lookup returns CDR1 GTSNPN and CDR2 SVGIG (reference sequence). There are 13 residues in the CDR3. For the CDR3, the DNA is TGTGCCTGGAGTCCGGGATGGGCGGATACGCAGTATTTT. Protein product: CAWSPGWADTQYF.

This chain links TRBV28 with TRBJ2-7; the D call may be TRBD1 or TRBD2 (5 bases each). The germline gives CDR1 MDHEN, CDR2 SYDVKM. The length of the CDR3 is 11 residues. The V end lost 6 bases, the J end lost 5 bases, and 8 bases lay between the germline ends. CDR3 sequence reads: CASRRGHEQYF. The DNA for the CDR3 is TGTGCCAGCAGGAGGGGCCACGAGCAGTACTTC.

In DNA, the CDR3 is TGCGCCAGCAGCCCGGGACAGGGGGGTTACAATGAGCAGTTCTTC. Its translation is CASSPGQGGYNEQFF. The rearrangement uses TRBV5-1 and TRBJ2-1; TRBD1 matches at 11 bases. In germline, CDR1 is SGHRS, CDR2 YFSETQ. CDR3 length: 15 residues. Trimming at V came to 4 bases and at J to 4 bases, leaving 4 bases not matched to a gene.

V and J are TRBV7-9 and TRBJ1-1; D unclear. The germline V gene has CDR1 SEHNR and CDR2 FQNEAQ (reference sequence). Trimming left V 0 bases short and J 1 base short, with 12 bases between. The CDR3 contains 16 residues. The CDR3: CASSLARVGGNTEAFF. CDR3 DNA sequence: TGTGCCAGCAGCTTAGCGCGGGTGGGAGGGAACACTGAAGCTTTCTTT.

This clone was observed a few times. The chain has TRBV5-8 and TRBJ1-1; D gene unclear. Germline V CDR1 and CDR2: SGHTS, YDEGEE. V gave up 6 bases and J gave up 4 bases, with 16 bases separating them. CDR3 length: 14 amino acids. The CDR3 is CASIHREHLTEAFF. The DNA of the CDR3 is TGTGCCAGCATTCACCGGGAACATCTCACTGAAGCTTTCTTT.

The chain uses TRBV5-4 and TRBJ1-5, with D unclear. Germline V CDR1 and CDR2: SGHNT, YYREEE (reference sequence). There are 14 residues in the CDR3. Trimming stripped 0 bases from V and 1 base from J, with 5 bases between. The CDR3 spells CASSLDRSNQPQHF. In DNA, the CDR3 is TGTGCCAGCAGCTTGGACAGAAGCAATCAGCCCCAGCATTTT. Filled out from reference TRBV5-4 and TRBJ1-5, the complete variable domain reads ETGVTQSPTHLIKTRGQQVTLRCSSQSGHNTVSWYQQALGQGPQFIFQYYREEENGRGNFPPRFSGLQFPNYSSELNVNALELDDSALYLCASSLDRSNQPQHFGDGTRLSIL.

The chain uses TRBV10-3 and TRBJ1-5; TRBD1 might be the D (5 bases). The V gene's germline CDR1 is ENHRY and CDR2 SYGVKD. The length of the CDR3 is 16 residues. The V and J ends lost 0 bases and 1 base respectively, with 10 bases between them. In DNA form, the CDR3 reads TGTGCCATCAGTGAGTCGTGGGGGGACAGCAATCAGCCCCAGCATTTT. Translating gives CAISESWGDSNQPQHF.

The rearrangement links TRBV15 to TRBJ1-2; D perhaps matches TRBD1 (6 bases). V was cut by 1 base and J by 10 bases, with 13 bases left in between. The CDR3 has 13 residues. Germline V gene sequence: CDR1 LNHNV, CDR2 YYDKDF (reference sequence). The CDR3 DNA reads as TGTGCCACCAGCAGAGTAGGGGACACATCCTACACCTTC. It specifies CATSRVGDTSYTF.

The chain has TRBV7-2 and TRBJ2-3, with 11 bases identical to TRBD2. This CDR3 is built from 18 residues. Germline V gives CDR1 SGHTA, CDR2 FQGNSA. The ends lost 5 bases at V and 0 bases at J; junction bases unmatched: 10. The CDR3 reads CASSQTLAGGRSTDTQYF. In nucleotides, the CDR3 is TGTGCCAGCAGCCAAACTCTAGCGGGGGGCCGTAGCACAGATACGCAGTATTTT.

V is TRBV24-1 and J is TRBJ1-2; D remains ambiguous. This CDR3 comprises 12 residues. V lost 5 bases and J 7 bases, leaving 10 bases between the germline ends. Per the germline V gene, CDR1 is KGHDR and CDR2 is SFDVKD. Here the CDR3 DNA reads TGTGCCACCAGTGCGCAGGAGGGTGGCTACACCTTC. Protein product: CATSAQEGGYTF.

The chain employs TRBV7-9 and TRBJ1-1, with D possibly matching TRBD1 (6 bases). The CDR3 extends over 13 amino acids. CDR1 and CDR2 (germline): SEHNR, FQNEAQ (reference sequence). Trimming left V 7 bases short and J 7 bases short, with 16 bases between. The CDR3 sequence is CASTPGVSGEAFF. CDR3 DNA sequence: TGTGCCAGCACGCCAGGGGTAAGTGGTGAAGCTTTCTTT.